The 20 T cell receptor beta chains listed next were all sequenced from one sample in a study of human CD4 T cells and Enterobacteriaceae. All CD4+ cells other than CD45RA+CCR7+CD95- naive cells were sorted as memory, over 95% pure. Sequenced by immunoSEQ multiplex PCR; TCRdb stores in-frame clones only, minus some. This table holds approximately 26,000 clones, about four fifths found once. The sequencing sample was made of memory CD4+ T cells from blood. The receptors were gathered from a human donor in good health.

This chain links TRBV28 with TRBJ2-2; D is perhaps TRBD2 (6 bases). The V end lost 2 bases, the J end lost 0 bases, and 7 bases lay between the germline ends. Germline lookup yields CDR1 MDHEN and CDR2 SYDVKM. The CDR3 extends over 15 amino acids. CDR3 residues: CASSLGGTNTGELFF. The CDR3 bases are TGTGCCAGCAGTTTAGGCGGGACGAACACCGGGGAGCTGTTTTTT.

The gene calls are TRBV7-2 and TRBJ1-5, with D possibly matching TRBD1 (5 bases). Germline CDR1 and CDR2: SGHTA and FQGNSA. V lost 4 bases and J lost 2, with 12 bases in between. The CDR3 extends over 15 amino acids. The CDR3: CASSSSGRGNQPQHF. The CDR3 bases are TGTGCCAGCAGCTCTAGCGGCAGGGGCAATCAGCCCCAGCATTTT.

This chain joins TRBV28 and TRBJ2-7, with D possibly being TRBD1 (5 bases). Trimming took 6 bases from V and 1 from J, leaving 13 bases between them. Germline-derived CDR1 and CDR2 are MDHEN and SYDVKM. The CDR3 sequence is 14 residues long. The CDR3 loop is CASRRQKTSYEQYF. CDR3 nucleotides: TGTGCCAGCAGGAGACAGAAGACTTCCTACGAGCAGTACTTC.

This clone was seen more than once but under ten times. CDR3 protein: CASSQPSGARGDRELPGAFF. CDR3 nucleotides: TGCGCCAGCAGCCAACCGTCCGGGGCGCGCGGGGACAGGGAGCTCCCAGGGGCTTTCTTT. The rearrangement links TRBV4-1 to TRBJ1-1; TRBD1 agrees at 9 bases. Germline V lookup: CDR1 MGHRA, CDR2 YSYEKL. The CDR3 extends over 20 amino acids. After removal of 2 bases from V and 11 bases from J, the junction contained 27 bases not matched to a gene.

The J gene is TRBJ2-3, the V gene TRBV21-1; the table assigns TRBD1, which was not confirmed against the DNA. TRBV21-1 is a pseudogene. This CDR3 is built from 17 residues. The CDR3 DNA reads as TGTGCCAGCAGCAGGGGACAGGGAATCTCTTCCACAGATACGCAGTATTTT. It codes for CASSRGQGISSTDTQYF.

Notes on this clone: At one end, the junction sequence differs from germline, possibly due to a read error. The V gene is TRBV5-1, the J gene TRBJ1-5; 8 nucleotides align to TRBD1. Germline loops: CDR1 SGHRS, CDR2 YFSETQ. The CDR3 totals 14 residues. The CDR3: CASRLGQGNQPQHF. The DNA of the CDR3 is TGCGCCAGCAGGTTGGGACAGGGCAATCAGCCCCAGCATTTT.

CDR3 in amino acids: CAISESTRGGLSYEQYF. The CDR3 DNA follows: TGTGCCATCAGTGAGTCGACGCGGGGGGGGCTTTCCTACGAGCAGTACTTC. The chain employs TRBV10-3 and TRBJ2-7; 9 bases fit TRBD2. Germline V gene sequence: CDR1 ENHRY, CDR2 SYGVKD. The CDR3 loop spans 17 amino acids. V gave up 0 bases and J gave up 1 base; unmatched junction bases: 7.

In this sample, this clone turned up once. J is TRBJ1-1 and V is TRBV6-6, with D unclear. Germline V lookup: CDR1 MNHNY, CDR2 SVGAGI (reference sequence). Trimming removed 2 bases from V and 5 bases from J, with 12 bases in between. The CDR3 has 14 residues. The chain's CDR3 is CASSYGRPPTEAFF. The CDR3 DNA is TGTGCCAGCAGTTACGGCCGCCCTCCGACTGAAGCTTTCTTT.

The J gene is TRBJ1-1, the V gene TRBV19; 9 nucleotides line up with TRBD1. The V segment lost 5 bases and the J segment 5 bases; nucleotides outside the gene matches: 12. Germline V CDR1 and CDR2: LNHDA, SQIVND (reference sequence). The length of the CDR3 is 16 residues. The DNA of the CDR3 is TGTGCCAGTAGTTTAACAGGGGGCGACTCAATAACTGAAGCTTTCTTT. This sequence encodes CASSLTGGDSITEAFF.

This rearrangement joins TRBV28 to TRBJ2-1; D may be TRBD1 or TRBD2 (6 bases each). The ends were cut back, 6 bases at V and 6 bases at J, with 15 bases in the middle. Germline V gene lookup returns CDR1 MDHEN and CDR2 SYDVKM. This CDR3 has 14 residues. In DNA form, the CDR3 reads TGTGCCAGCAGCTCAATCGAGGGGGGCAATGAGCAGTTCTTC. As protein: CASSSIEGGNEQFF.

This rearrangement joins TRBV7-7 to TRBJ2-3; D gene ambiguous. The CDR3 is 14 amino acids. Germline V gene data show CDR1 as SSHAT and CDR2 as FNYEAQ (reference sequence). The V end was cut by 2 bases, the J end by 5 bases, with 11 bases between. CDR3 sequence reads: CASSLRAMGDTQYF. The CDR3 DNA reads TGTGCCAGCAGCTTAAGGGCGATGGGAGATACGCAGTATTTT.

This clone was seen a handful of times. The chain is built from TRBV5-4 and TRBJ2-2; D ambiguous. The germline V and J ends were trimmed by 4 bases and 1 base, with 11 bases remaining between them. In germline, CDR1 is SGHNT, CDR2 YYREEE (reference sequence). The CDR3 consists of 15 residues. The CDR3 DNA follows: TGTGCCAGCAGCGATAAGACACGGAACACCGGGGAGCTGTTTTTT. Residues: CASSDKTRNTGELFF.

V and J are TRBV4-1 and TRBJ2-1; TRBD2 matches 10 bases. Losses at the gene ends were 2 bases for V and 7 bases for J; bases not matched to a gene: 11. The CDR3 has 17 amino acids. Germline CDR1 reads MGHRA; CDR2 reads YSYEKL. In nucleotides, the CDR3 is TGCGCCAGCAGCCAAAGCAGCGGGGGGGCTCGAGATAATGAGCAGTTCTTC. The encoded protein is CASSQSSGGARDNEQFF.

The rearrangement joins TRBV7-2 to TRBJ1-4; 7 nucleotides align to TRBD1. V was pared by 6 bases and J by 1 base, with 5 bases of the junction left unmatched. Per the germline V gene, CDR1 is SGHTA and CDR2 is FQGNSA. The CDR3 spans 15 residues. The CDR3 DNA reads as TGTGCCAGCAGTCCTTACAGGGGAACTAATGAAAAACTGTTTTTT. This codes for CASSPYRGTNEKLFF.

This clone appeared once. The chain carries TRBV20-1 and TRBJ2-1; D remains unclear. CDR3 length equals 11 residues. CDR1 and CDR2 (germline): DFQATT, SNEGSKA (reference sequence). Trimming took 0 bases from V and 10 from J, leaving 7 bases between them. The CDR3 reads CSARDPTEQFF. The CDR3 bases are TGCAGTGCTAGAGACCCTACGGAGCAGTTCTTC.

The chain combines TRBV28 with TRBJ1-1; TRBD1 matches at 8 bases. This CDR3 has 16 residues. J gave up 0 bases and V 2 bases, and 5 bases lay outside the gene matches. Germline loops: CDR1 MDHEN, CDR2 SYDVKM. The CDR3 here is CASSLGQGAVNTEAFF. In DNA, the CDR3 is TGTGCCAGCAGTTTAGGGCAGGGGGCGGTGAACACTGAAGCTTTCTTT.

The DNA for the CDR3 is TGTGCCAGCAGCCCTTACAAGACGAGGACTAGCGGGGGAACGTACAATGAGCAGTTCTTC. It yields the protein CASSPYKTRTSGGTYNEQFF. This chain connects TRBV27 to TRBJ2-1; 13 bases agree with TRBD2. CDR3 length: 20 residues. The germline gives CDR1 MNHEY, CDR2 SMNVEV (reference sequence). V gave up 6 bases and J gave up 4 bases; unmatched junction bases: 18.

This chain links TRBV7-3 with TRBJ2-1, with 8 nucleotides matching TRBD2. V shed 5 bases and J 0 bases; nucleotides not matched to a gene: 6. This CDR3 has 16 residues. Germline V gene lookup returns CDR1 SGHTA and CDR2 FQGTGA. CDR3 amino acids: CASSQTSASSYNEQFF. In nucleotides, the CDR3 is TGTGCCAGCAGCCAGACTAGCGCCTCCTCCTACAATGAGCAGTTCTTC.

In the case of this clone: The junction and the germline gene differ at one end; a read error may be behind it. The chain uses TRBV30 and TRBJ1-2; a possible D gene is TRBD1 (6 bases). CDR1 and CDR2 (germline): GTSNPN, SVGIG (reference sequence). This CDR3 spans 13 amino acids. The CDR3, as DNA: TGCTTAGGGGGGACACCAGGACCCTATGGCTACACCTTC. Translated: CLGGTPGPYGYTF.

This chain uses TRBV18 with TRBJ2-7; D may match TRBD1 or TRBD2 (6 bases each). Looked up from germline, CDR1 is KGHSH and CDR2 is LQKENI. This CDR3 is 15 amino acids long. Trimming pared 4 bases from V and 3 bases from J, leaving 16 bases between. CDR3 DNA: TGTGCCAGCTCACAGGGGGGTTCCCGCGACTACGAGCAGTACTTC. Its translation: CASSQGGSRDYEQYF. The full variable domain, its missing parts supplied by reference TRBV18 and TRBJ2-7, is NAGVMQNPRHLVRRRGQEARLRCSPMKGHSHVYWYRQLPEEGLKFMVYLQKENIIDESGMPKERFSAEFPKEGPSILRIQQVVRGDSAAYFCASSQGGSRDYEQYFGPGTRLTVT.